These 15 T cell receptor beta chains were sequenced from one sample in a study of T cell repertoires in cytomegalovirus infection. These receptors have no identified antigens. TCRdb reanalysed the reads using MiXCR and keeps one entry per CDR3 protein. The sample lists around 430,000 distinct CDR3 sequences; roughly 46% were seen once. The sequences come from cultured PBMCs, collected from culture after CMV antigen stimulation. The receptors stem from a human donor in good health (CMV status not recorded). Some clones in this sample may be carry-over from other donors' samples.

V and J are TRBV6-5 and TRBJ2-3; D is possibly TRBD1 (6 bases). Germline V lookup: CDR1 MNHEY, CDR2 SVGAGI. The CDR3 is made up of 15 amino acids. Trimming left V 2 bases short and J 2 bases short, with 11 bases between. The CDR3, as DNA: TGTGCCAGCAGTTACGGGCAGGGGCCCACAGATACGCAGTATTTT. It codes for CASSYGQGPTDTQYF.

The chain links TRBV5-4 to TRBJ2-3; D remains ambiguous. Trimming removed 4 bases at V and 2 bases at J, with 8 bases between. The CDR3 runs to 13 residues. The V gene's germline CDR1 is SGHNT and CDR2 YYREEE (reference sequence). CDR3 sequence: CASSLTNTDTQYF. The CDR3, as DNA: TGTGCCAGCAGCCTAACCAACACAGATACGCAGTATTTT.

The chain is built from TRBV6-8 and TRBJ2-7, with TRBD1 matching over 10 bases. V lost 5 bases to trimming and J lost 0 bases; unmatched junction nucleotides: 7. Germline V lookup: CDR1 MNHGY, CDR2 SAAAGT. The CDR3 sequence is 16 residues long. CDR3 residues: CASSPRDRGNSYEQYF. The CDR3 region has the DNA TGTGCCAGCAGTCCCAGGGACAGGGGAAACTCCTACGAGCAGTACTTC.

This sequence joins TRBV7-9 and TRBJ2-1; D may be TRBD1 (6 bases). The germline V and J ends were trimmed by 7 bases and 5 bases, with 12 bases remaining between them. The germline CDR1 and CDR2 sequences are SEHNR and FQNEAQ (reference sequence). The CDR3 loop spans 13 amino acids. This chain's CDR3 is CASKGQTHNEQFF. The CDR3 region has the DNA TGTGCCAGCAAAGGACAGACTCACAATGAGCAGTTCTTC.

There are a few counts of this clonotype. The chain is built from TRBV7-9 and TRBJ1-6; TRBD1 agrees at 7 bases. The ends lost 5 bases at V and 8 bases at J; junction bases unmatched: 12. The CDR3 has 16 residues. Germline values: CDR1 SEHNR, CDR2 FQNEAQ (reference sequence). The CDR3 reads CASSHTGVRSDSPLHF. In DNA form, the CDR3 reads TGTGCCAGCAGCCATACAGGGGTACGGTCGGATTCACCCCTCCACTTT.

This rearrangement joins TRBV7-9 to TRBJ1-5; D not resolved. This CDR3 region has 15 residues. Trimming stripped 5 bases from V and 6 bases from J, with 17 bases between. The germline CDR1 and CDR2 sequences are SEHNR and FQNEAQ (reference sequence). The CDR3 sequence: CASSPLGGEGQPQHF. In nucleotides, the CDR3 is TGTGCCAGCAGCCCGCTGGGCGGTGAAGGTCAGCCCCAGCATTTT.

The chain is built from TRBV10-2 and TRBJ2-3; possibly TRBD2 for D (6 bases). Trimming removed 8 bases at V and 2 bases at J, with 8 bases between. The germline CDR1 and CDR2 sequences are WSHSY and SAAADI. This CDR3 comprises 12 residues. The CDR3: CASGLLTDTQYF. For the CDR3, the DNA is TGCGCCAGCGGACTACTCACAGATACGCAGTATTTT.

The genes are TRBV6-2 or TRBV6-3 and TRBJ2-7; weak D call: TRBD1 (6 bases). The CDR3 covers 15 residues. Trimming cost V 3 bases and J 0 bases, with 12 bases left between them. Per the germline V gene, CDR1 is MNHEY and CDR2 is SVGEGT. The CDR3 coding sequence is TGTGCCAGCAGTTATGGGCAGACAGGCTCCTACGAGCAGTACTTC. Its translation is CASSYGQTGSYEQYF.

Only a few counts were recorded for this clonotype. This sequence joins TRBV7-2 and TRBJ2-1; D is possibly TRBD2 (6 bases). CDR1 and CDR2 from the germline V gene are SGHTA and FQGNSA. There are 15 residues in the CDR3. V lost 1 base, J lost 6 bases, and 13 bases lay in between. The CDR3 region has the DNA TGTGCCAGCAGCTTAGTTGCGGGAAGCGTCAATGAGCAGTTCTTC. As protein: CASSLVAGSVNEQFF. The variable domain in full, with the rest retrieved from reference TRBV7-2 and TRBJ2-1, is GAGVSQSPSNKVTEKGKDVELRCDPISGHTALYWYRQSLGQGLEFLIYFQGNSAPDKSGLPSDRFSAERTGGSVSTLTIQRTQQEDSAVYLCASSLVAGSVNEQFFGPGTRLTVL.

The chain employs TRBV7-6 and TRBJ2-3, with D possibly being TRBD2 (5 bases). The CDR3 extends over 14 amino acids. V was trimmed by 5 bases and J by 1 base, leaving 10 bases between them. The germline V gene encodes CDR1 SGHVS and CDR2 FNYEAQ. DNA for the CDR3: TGTGCCAGCAGCCCAATCGGGGGCACAGATACGCAGTATTTT. This translates into CASSPIGGTDTQYF.

In its sample, this clonotype was seen a few times. The chain is built from TRBV4-1 and TRBJ2-3; D unclear. CDR3 size: 13 residues. Trimming stripped 5 bases from V and 2 bases from J, with 8 bases between. Germline V gene sequence: CDR1 MGHRA, CDR2 YSYEKL. The CDR3 DNA reads as TGCGCCAGCAGCTCCCGGACCACAGATACGCAGTATTTT. As protein: CASSSRTTDTQYF.

This rearrangement joins TRBV4-1 to TRBJ2-3; D gene ambiguous. This CDR3 spans 15 amino acids. V was cut by 1 base and J by 4 bases, with 12 bases left in between. Germline CDR1 is MGHRA and CDR2 is YSYEKL. The CDR3 here is CASSQGHGGADTQYF. In nucleotides, the CDR3 is TGCGCCAGCAGCCAAGGTCATGGCGGAGCAGATACGCAGTATTTT.

V and J are TRBV6-6 and TRBJ2-5; D gene uncertain. Germline values: CDR1 MNHNY, CDR2 SVGAGI (reference sequence). CDR3 length: 15 amino acids. Trimming shortened V by 3 bases and J by 2 bases, and 13 bases separated the two germline ends. CDR3 loop: CASSYPMMGQETQYF. The CDR3 coding sequence is TGTGCCAGCAGTTATCCAATGATGGGGCAAGAGACCCAGTACTTC.

V gene TRBV11-2 combines with J gene TRBJ1-2; a possible D gene is TRBD1 (6 bases). Per germline, CDR1 SGHAT and CDR2 FQNNGV. V gave up 5 bases and J gave up 5 bases, with 15 bases separating them. The CDR3 has 14 residues. The CDR3: CASSRTQGSYGYTF. CDR3 nucleotides: TGTGCCAGCAGCCGAACACAGGGCTCATATGGCTACACCTTC.

The chain combines TRBV20-1 with TRBJ2-3, with TRBD1 identical over 8 bases. J gave up 4 bases and V 6 bases, and 6 bases lay outside the gene matches. Germline loops: CDR1 DFQATT, CDR2 SNEGSKA (reference sequence). The CDR3 loop spans 13 amino acids. The CDR3 nucleotides read TGCAGTGCCACAGGGGGAGGCGCAGATACGCAGTATTTT. Translated: CSATGGGADTQYF.